The clone carrying this TCR beta chain was seen more than once but under ten times. Its antigen remains unknown. The entry originates in a study of T cell repertoires in cytomegalovirus infection. Study-wide results and caveats: Clonotypes of TCR beta that were HLA-C-restricted and CMV-specific dominated the ex vivo response.

TCRdb redid the calling of the reads with MiXCR, one entry per CDR3 protein. This sample has approximately 97,000 distinct CDR3 sequences, with 15% to 20% found just once. CDR1 is LNHDA, CDR2 SQIVND, per germline (reference sequence). Trimming took 4 bases from V and 4 from J, leaving 14 bases between them. The CDR3 consists of 14 residues. The chain is built from TRBV19 and TRBJ2-7, with D maybe TRBD1 (6 bases). The source material was PBMCs. This TCR was sampled from a human donor in good health (CMV status not recorded). Some clones in this sample may be carry-over from other donors' samples. The CDR3 DNA sequence: TGTGCCAGTAGTAGAAGACAGGACCGGTACGAGCAGTACTTC. Its protein is CASSRRQDRYEQYF.